The T cell receptor beta chain under discussion was sequenced for a study of cytomegalovirus exposure and HLA in healthy donors. Study background: There were fewer than 130 million unique TCR beta sequences, drawn from about 180 million T cells, in an earlier analysis. Study results and caveats: Some V segments, including TRBV6-2 and TRBV6-3, were excluded as indistinguishable. Researchers catalogued approximately 170 TCR beta chains as cytomegalovirus-associated.

Primers: 60 Vbeta forward and 13 Jbeta reverse. Measured with immunoSEQ multiplex PCR; TCRdb has only the in-frame clones, and not every one. Of 150,000 to 200,000 clones detected, over 70% appear once; the ten largest clones hold 1.3%. Comment on this clone: The target antigen is unknown.

CDR1 and CDR2 from the germline V gene are SGHNT and YYREEE (reference sequence). This CDR3 is built from 15 residues. The V end lost 0 bases, the J end lost 6 bases, and 12 bases lay between the germline ends. The sample taken for sequencing was PBMCs. The sequence came from a man aged 50-59 years in good health and CMV-seropositive. The chain joins TRBV5-4 to TRBJ2-2; D may be TRBD2 (6 bases). The CDR3, as DNA: TGTGCCAGCAGCTTGGCGTTAGCGGAACCCGGGGAGCTGTTTTTT. Translated: CASSLALAEPGELFF.